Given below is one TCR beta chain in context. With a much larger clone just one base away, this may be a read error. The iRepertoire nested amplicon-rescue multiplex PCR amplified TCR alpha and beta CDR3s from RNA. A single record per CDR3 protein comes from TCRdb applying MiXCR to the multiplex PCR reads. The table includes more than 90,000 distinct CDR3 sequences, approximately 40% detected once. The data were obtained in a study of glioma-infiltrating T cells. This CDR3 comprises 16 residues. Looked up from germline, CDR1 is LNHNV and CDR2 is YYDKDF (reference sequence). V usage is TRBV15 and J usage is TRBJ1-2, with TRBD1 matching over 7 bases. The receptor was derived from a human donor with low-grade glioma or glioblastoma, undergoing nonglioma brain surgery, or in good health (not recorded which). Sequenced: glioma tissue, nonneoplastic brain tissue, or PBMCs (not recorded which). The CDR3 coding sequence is TGTGCCACCAGCAGAGATGACAGGGTAGTTAACTGTGGCTACACCTTC. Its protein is CATSRDDRVVNCGYTF.